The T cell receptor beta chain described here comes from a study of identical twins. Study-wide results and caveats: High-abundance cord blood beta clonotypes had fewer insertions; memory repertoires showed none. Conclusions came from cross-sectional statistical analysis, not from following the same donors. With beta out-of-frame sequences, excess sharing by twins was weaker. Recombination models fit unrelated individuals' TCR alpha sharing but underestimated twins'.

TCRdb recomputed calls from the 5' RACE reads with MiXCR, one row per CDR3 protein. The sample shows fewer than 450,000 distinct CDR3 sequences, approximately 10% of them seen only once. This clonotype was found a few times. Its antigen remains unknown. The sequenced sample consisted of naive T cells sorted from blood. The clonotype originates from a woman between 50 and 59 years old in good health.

The CDR3 sequence: CASSLLGAGETQYF. CDR3 DNA: TGTGCCAGCAGTTTATTGGGGGCGGGGGAGACCCAGTACTTC. The chain joins TRBV27 to TRBJ2-5; D possibly uses TRBD1 or TRBD2 (6 bases each). The CDR3 has 14 residues. Germline CDR1 reads MNHEY; CDR2 reads SMNVEV (reference sequence). The ends were cut back, 1 base at V and 5 bases at J, with 11 bases in the middle.